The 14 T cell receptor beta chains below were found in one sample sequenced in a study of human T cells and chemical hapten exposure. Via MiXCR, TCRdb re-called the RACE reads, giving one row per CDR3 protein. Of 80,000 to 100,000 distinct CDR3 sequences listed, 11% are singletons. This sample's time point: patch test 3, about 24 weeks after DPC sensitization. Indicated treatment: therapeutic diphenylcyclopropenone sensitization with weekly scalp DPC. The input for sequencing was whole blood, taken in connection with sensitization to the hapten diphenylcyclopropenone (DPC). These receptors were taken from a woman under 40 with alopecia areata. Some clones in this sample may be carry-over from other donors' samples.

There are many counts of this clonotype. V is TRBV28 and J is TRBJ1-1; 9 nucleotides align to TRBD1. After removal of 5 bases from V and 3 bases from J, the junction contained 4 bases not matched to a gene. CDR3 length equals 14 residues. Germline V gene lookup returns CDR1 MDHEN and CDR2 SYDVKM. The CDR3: CASSRTGVDTEAFF. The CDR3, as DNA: TGTGCCAGCAGTCGGACAGGGGTGGACACTGAAGCTTTCTTT.

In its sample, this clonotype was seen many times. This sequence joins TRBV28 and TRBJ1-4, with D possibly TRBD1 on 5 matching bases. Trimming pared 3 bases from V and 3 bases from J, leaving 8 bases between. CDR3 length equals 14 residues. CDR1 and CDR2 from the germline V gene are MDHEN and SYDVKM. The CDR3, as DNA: TGTGCCAGCAGTTTGCAGGGATCTAATGAAAAACTGTTTTTT. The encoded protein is CASSLQGSNEKLFF.

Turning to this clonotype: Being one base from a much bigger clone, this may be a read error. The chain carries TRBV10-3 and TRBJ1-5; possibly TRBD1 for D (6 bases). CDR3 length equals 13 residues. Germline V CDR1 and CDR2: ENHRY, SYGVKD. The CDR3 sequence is CAISEQGNQSQHF. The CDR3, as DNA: TGTGCCATCAGTGAGCAGGGGAATCAGTCCCAGCATTTT.

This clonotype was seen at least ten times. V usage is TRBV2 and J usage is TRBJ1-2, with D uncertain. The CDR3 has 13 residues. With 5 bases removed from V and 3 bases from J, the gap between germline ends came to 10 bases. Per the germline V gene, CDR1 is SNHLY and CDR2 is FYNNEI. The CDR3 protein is CASSIQVYYGYTF. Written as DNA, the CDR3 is TGTGCCAGCAGTATTCAGGTCTACTATGGCTACACCTTC. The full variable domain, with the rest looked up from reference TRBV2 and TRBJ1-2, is EPEVTQTPSHQVTQMGQEVILRCVPISNHLYFYWYRQILGQKVEFLVSFYNNEISEKSEIFDDQFSVERPDGSNFTLKIRSTKLEDSAMYFCASSIQVYYGYTFGSGTRLTVV.

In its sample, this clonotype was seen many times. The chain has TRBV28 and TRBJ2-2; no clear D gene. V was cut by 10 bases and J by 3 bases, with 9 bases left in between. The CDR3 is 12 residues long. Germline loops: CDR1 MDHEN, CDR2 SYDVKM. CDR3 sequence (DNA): TGTGCCAACCAGACTTACACCGGGGAGCTGTTTTTT. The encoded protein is CANQTYTGELFF.

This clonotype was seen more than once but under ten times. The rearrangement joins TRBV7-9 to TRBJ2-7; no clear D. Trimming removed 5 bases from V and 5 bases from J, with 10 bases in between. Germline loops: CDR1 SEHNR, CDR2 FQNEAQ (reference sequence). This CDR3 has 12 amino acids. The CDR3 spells CASSLQTHEQYV. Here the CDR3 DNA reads TGTGCCAGCAGCCTCCAAACTCACGAGCAGTACGTC.

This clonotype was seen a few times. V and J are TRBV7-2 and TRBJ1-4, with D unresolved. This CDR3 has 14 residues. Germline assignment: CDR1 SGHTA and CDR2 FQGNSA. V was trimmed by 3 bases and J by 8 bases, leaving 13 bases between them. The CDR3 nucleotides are TGTGCCAGCAGCTTTTCGGGAGTACGCGAAAAACTGTTTTTT. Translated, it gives CASSFSGVREKLFF.

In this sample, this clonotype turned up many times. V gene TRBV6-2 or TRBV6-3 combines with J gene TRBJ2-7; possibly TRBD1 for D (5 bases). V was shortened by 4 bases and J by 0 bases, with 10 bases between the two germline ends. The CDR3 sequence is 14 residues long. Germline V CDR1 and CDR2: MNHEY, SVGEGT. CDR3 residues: CASSSDMSSYEQYF. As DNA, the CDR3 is TGTGCCAGCAGTTCGGACATGAGCTCCTACGAGCAGTACTTC.

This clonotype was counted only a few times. The CDR3 reads CSARDPGTSGYEQYF. DNA of the CDR3: TGCAGTGCTAGAGACCCCGGGACTAGCGGCTACGAGCAGTACTTC. This rearrangement joins TRBV20-1 to TRBJ2-7; 11 bases align to TRBD2. In germline, CDR1 is DFQATT, CDR2 SNEGSKA (reference sequence). V shed 0 bases, J shed 3 bases, and the junction held 4 bases outside the gene matches. CDR3 length equals 15 residues.

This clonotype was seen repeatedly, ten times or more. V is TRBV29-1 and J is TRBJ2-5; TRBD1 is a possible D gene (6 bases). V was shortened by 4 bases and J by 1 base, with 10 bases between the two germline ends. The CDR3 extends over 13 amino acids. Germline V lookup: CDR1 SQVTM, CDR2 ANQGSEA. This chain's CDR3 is CSVVGQLQETQYF. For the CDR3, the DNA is TGCAGCGTTGTGGGACAACTCCAAGAGACCCAGTACTTC.

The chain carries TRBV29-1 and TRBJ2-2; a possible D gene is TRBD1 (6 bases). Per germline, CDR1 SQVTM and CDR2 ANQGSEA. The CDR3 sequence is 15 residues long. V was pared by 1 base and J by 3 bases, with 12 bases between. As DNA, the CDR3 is TGCAGCGTTGAAGTGGCAGGGGCACACACCGGGGAGCTGTTTTTT. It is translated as CSVEVAGAHTGELFF.

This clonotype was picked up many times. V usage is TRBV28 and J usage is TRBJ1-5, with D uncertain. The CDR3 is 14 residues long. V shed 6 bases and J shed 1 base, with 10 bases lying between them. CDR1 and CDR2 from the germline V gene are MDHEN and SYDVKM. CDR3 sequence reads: CASRDPGSNQPQHF. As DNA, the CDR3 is TGTGCCAGCAGAGACCCGGGGAGCAATCAGCCCCAGCATTTT.

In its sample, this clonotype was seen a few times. Here the CDR3 DNA reads TGTGCCAGCTTTCCCGGTGGGACAGGGTACGAGCAGTACTTC. Its translation: CASFPGGTGYEQYF. J is TRBJ2-7 and V is TRBV6-2 or TRBV6-3; 9 nucleotides align to TRBD1. The CDR3 has 14 residues. J gave up 4 bases and V 8 bases, and 9 bases lay outside the gene matches. CDR1 and CDR2 from the germline V gene are MNHEY and SVGEGT.

Here the CDR3 reads CASSLGRNRGYTF. The CDR3 nucleotides are TGTGCCAGCAGTTTGGGGCGGAATAGGGGCTACACCTTC. J is TRBJ1-2 and V is TRBV6-2 or TRBV6-3; possible D gene TRBD1, 5 bases. Trimming left V 4 bases short and J 8 bases short, with 14 bases between. CDR1 is MNHEY and CDR2 is SVGEGT in the germline V gene. The CDR3 length is 13 residues.